This T cell receptor beta chain appears in the sequencing data of a study of OX40 agonist ivuxolimab in advanced cancers. Study overall: Patients' therapy was ivuxolimab, an antibody that acts as an agonist of OX40 (CD134). Past anti-PD-1, anti-PD-L1 or anti-CTLA-4 therapy was accepted, and approximately 37% had received some.

Points on this clone: Antigen: not known.

The repertoire was sequenced with immunoSEQ multiplex PCR; TCRdb's copy has only in-frame clones and lacks some. Altogether more than 80,000 clones are present, about 90% being singletons, with the ten largest covering almost 8.5%. Study findings and constraints: In the 0.1 to 3.0 mg/kg range, CD4+ and CD8+ blood T cells had expanded clonally by week 6. On average, a greater number of expanded clones characterised CD8+ T cells relative to CD4+.

This CDR3 has 14 amino acids. The V end lost 3 bases, the J end lost 6 bases, and 12 bases lay between the germline ends. Germline CDR1 reads SNHLY; CDR2 reads FYNNEI. This TCR was sampled from an adult with an advanced solid tumor such as melanoma, head and neck, liver or kidney cancer. The starting material was CD4+ or CD8+ T cells sorted from blood, obtained in a trial of the OX40 agonist ivuxolimab. V gene TRBV2 combines with J gene TRBJ2-1; possibly TRBD1 or TRBD2 for D (5 bases each). This CDR3 reads CASSEWDPINEQFF. The CDR3 bases are TGTGCCAGCAGTGAGTGGGACCCTATCAATGAGCAGTTCTTC.